What follows are 25 T cell receptor beta chains derived from one specimen sequenced in a study of tumor-infiltrating lymphocytes in primary liver carcinoma. Unsorted bulk tissue of roughly 18-32 mg yielded co-extracted RNA and DNA. Production of TCR beta cDNA used roughly 500 ng total RNA together with a constant-region primer. Three nested multiplex PCR rounds, a slightly modified ARM-PCR, produced the libraries for TCR beta. The two initial PCR rounds, around 10 cycles each, used TRBV1-TRBV30 forward and C-beta reverse primers. TCRdb called the multiplex PCR reads again in MiXCR, with one record for every CDR3 protein. The table lists under 200,000 distinct CDR3 sequences, about 82% of them singletons. The sequenced material came from tumor tissue from primary liver carcinoma. These receptors were obtained from a middle-aged man with primary liver carcinoma and hepatitis B virus infection.

Turning to this clonotype: A much larger clone is a single base away; this may be a read error. The CDR3 DNA sequence: TGTGCCTGCAGTTCGTGGACAGGGAGGGATGCTTTCTTT. It yields the protein CACSSWTGRDAFF. The V call is TRBV28, the J call TRBJ1-1; 8 bases map to TRBD1. This CDR3 region has 13 residues. In germline, CDR1 is MDHEN, CDR2 SYDVKM. Full variable domain (remainder filled in from reference TRBV28 and TRBJ1-1): DVKVTQSSRYLVKRTGEKVFLECVQDMDHENMFWYRQDPGLGLRLIYFSYDVKMKEKGDIPEGYSVSREKKERFSLILESASTNQTSMYLCACSSWTGRDAFFGQGTRLTVV.

The sample holds many counts of this clonotype. The chain combines TRBV5-4 with TRBJ2-2; tentative D call: TRBD1 (6 bases). V was cut by 1 base and J by 4 bases, with 11 bases left in between. The CDR3 extends over 15 amino acids. Germline V gene sequence: CDR1 SGHNT, CDR2 YYREEE (reference sequence). The DNA for the CDR3 is TGTGCCAGCAGCTTGCCACAGGGACCCACCGGGGAGCTGTTTTTT. It specifies CASSLPQGPTGELFF. The variable domain in full, completed from reference TRBV5-4 and TRBJ2-2, reads ETGVTQSPTHLIKTRGQQVTLRCSSQSGHNTVSWYQQALGQGPQFIFQYYREEENGRGNFPPRFSGLQFPNYSSELNVNALELDDSALYLCASSLPQGPTGELFFGEGSRLTVL.

Comment on this clonotype: Germline and junction disagree at one end, which may indicate a read error. The chain recombines TRBV11-2 with TRBJ1-5, with D perhaps matching TRBD1 (6 bases). The CDR3 is made up of 16 amino acids. CDR1 and CDR2 (germline): SGHAT, FQNNGV. The CDR3 is CTSSLKGGLTYQSQHF. The CDR3 nucleotides read TGTACCAGCAGCCTAAAAGGGGGACTGACGTATCAGTCCCAGCATTTT.

V and J are TRBV5-5 and TRBJ1-2; D might be TRBD1 (5 bases). Looked up from germline, CDR1 is SGHKS and CDR2 is YYEKEE (reference sequence). This CDR3 contains 13 residues. V was trimmed by 8 bases and J by 7 bases, leaving 18 bases between them. CDR3 region: CARRVPGPSGYTF. Here the CDR3 DNA reads TGTGCCAGAAGGGTGCCGGGGCCTTCTGGCTACACCTTC.

This clonotype showed up just a few times. It may be a read error: a sequence one base away is much more abundant. The V gene is TRBV30, the J gene TRBJ1-3; TRBD1 is a possible D gene (5 bases). The CDR3 is 14 residues long. Germline V CDR1 and CDR2: GTSNPN, SVGIG (reference sequence). For the CDR3, the DNA is TGTGCCTGGAGTAGGGCGGGGCTAGGAAACATCATATATTTT. It yields the protein CAWSRAGLGNIIYF.

This clonotype came up many times. A much larger clone lies a single base off, so this may be a read error. V and J are TRBV10-1 and TRBJ1-5; D unclear. The germline CDR1 and CDR2 sequences are WNHNN and SYGVQD (reference sequence). The CDR3 extends over 12 amino acids. The CDR3 nucleotides are TGCGCCGGCAGTGATTTAGGCCAGCCCCAGCATTTT. Encoded protein: CAGSDLGQPQHF.

As regards this clonotype: Since the CDR3 does not end with the conserved phenylalanine or tryptophan, this likely comes from a read error. This chain links TRBV12-3 or TRBV12-4 with TRBJ1-5; no clear D gene. The CDR3 is 13 amino acids. The ends were cut back, 3 bases at V and 7 bases at J, with 10 bases in the middle. CDR3 coding DNA: TGTGCCAGCAGTTTTGGGGTTCTGCAGCCCCAGCATATT. This codes for CASSFGVLQPQHI.

This CDR3 reads CASTKVPRNYGYTF. Here the CDR3 DNA reads TGTGCCAGCACCAAGGTTCCCAGGAACTATGGCTACACCTTC. This chain links TRBV6-6 with TRBJ1-2; D remains ambiguous. This CDR3 region has 14 residues. In germline, CDR1 is MNHNY, CDR2 SVGAGI (reference sequence). The V end was cut by 7 bases, the J end by 2 bases, with 14 bases between.

To note about this clonotype: A much larger clone is a single base away; this may be a read error. V and J are TRBV25-1 and TRBJ2-1; unclear D gene. The CDR3 is made up of 16 amino acids. Germline assignment: CDR1 MGHDK and CDR2 SYGVNS. In DNA form, the CDR3 reads TGTGCCTGCAGTGAATCCGGAAAAGGGCTTTACAATGAGCAGTTCTTC. This gives the protein CACSESGKGLYNEQFF.

A note on this clonotype: A junction boundary mismatches the germline segment, possibly from a read error. The V and J genes are TRBV30 and TRBJ2-2, with D possibly being TRBD2 (6 bases). This CDR3 region has 14 residues. Germline V gene data show CDR1 as GTSNPN and CDR2 as SVGIG (reference sequence). The DNA for the CDR3 is TGTGCCAGGAGGGGTCAGGAGGACACCGGGGAGCTGTTTTTT. Translation: CARRGQEDTGELFF.

For this clonotype: Germline and junction disagree at one end, which may indicate a read error. The chain employs TRBV29-1 and TRBJ2-5, with D tentatively TRBD2 (5 bases). Looked up from germline, CDR1 is SQVTM and CDR2 is ANQGSEA. This CDR3 is 15 amino acids long. CDR3 in DNA: TGTAGCGTTGAATCCGCGACGGGTAGATCGGAGATCCAGTACTTC. As protein: CSVESATGRSEIQYF.

The chain combines TRBV10-3 with TRBJ2-3; D perhaps matches TRBD1 (5 bases). The V gene's germline CDR1 is ENHRY and CDR2 SYGVKD. This CDR3 spans 14 amino acids. Trimming removed 8 bases from V and 6 bases from J, with 18 bases in between. The CDR3 nucleotides read TGTGCCATCTGTGTAGGACAAACCAGGGATACGCAGTATTTT. This gives the protein CAICVGQTRDTQYF.

Comments on this clonotype: A read error may account for a junction end that differs from germline. The genes are TRBV5-1 and TRBJ2-1; the match to TRBD2 covers 7 bases. The CDR3 loop spans 14 amino acids. CDR1 is SGHRS, CDR2 YFSETQ, per germline. The CDR3 sequence: CASTLSGGYNEQFF. The CDR3 nucleotides read TGCGCCAGCACGTTATCGGGAGGTTACAACGAGCAGTTCTTC.

Remarks on this clonotype: The junction does not match germline at one end; this may be a read error. The chain uses TRBV12-3 or TRBV12-4 and TRBJ1-4; a weak D match, TRBD1 (5 bases). CDR3 length equals 14 residues. DNA for the CDR3: TGTGCCGGCAGTTTGGCAGGGCTTAATGAAAAATTGTTTTTT. As protein: CAGSLAGLNEKLFF.

V and J are TRBV29-1 and TRBJ2-7; 13 bases are a match to TRBD2. CDR3 length: 15 amino acids. Germline lookup yields CDR1 SQVTM and CDR2 ANQGSEA. V dropped 6 bases and J dropped 4; count of bases not matched to a gene: 9. DNA for the CDR3: TGCAGCGTCTTTTTGGGACTAGCGGGGTCGTACGAGCAGTACTTC. It yields the protein CSVFLGLAGSYEQYF.

This chain uses TRBV6-1 with TRBJ1-1; D uncertain. V gave up 4 bases and J gave up 4 bases, with 13 bases separating them. The CDR3 consists of 14 residues. Germline CDR1 and CDR2: MNHNS and SASEGT. CDR3 loop: CASSGASRRTEAFF. The DNA for the CDR3 is TGTGCCAGCAGTGGAGCCTCGAGGCGCACTGAAGCTTTCTTT.

The chain has TRBV7-8 and TRBJ1-4; TRBD1 matches 9 bases. Trimming cost V 1 base and J 15 bases; bases outside gene matches: 6. Germline V gene data show CDR1 as SGHVS and CDR2 as FQNEAQ. The CDR3 runs to 13 residues. The CDR3 DNA reads TGTGCCAGCAGCTTAGATGTCGACAGGGGGTTGTTTTTT. Translated: CASSLDVDRGLFF. Looking up the rest from reference TRBV7-8 and TRBJ1-4 gives the full variable domain: GAGVSQSPRYKVAKRGQDVALRCDPISGHVSLFWYQQALGQGPEFLTYFQNEAQLDKSGLPSDRFFAERPEGSVSTLKIQRTQQEDSAVYLCASSLDVDRGLFFGSGTQLSVL.

Concerning this clonotype itself: Compared with germline, one end of the junction differs, possibly owing to a read error. V is TRBV6-6 and J is TRBJ1-6; D call uncertain. The CDR3 spans 13 residues. Per the germline V gene, CDR1 is MNHNY and CDR2 is SVGAGI (reference sequence). CDR3 loop: CASKSSYISPLHF. The CDR3 DNA sequence: TGTGCCAGCAAGAGCTCCTATATTTCACCCCTCCACTTC.

This chain links TRBV5-5 with TRBJ2-5; D remains ambiguous. Deletions cut 1 base from V and 5 bases from J, with 12 bases between. CDR3 length equals 14 residues. The germline gives CDR1 SGHKS, CDR2 YYEKEE (reference sequence). CDR3 amino acids: CASSLSRFQETQYF. CDR3 nucleotide sequence: TGTGCCAGCAGCTTGTCCCGGTTTCAGGAGACCCAGTACTTC.

V is TRBV11-2 and J is TRBJ1-2; D unresolved. V was clipped by 5 bases and J by 8 bases, with 15 bases between them. Germline V gene data show CDR1 as SGHAT and CDR2 as FQNNGV. CDR3 length equals 13 residues. CDR3: CASSVRRDGGYTF. The CDR3 nucleotides read TGTGCCAGCAGCGTCAGGAGGGATGGAGGCTACACCTTC.

With respect to this clonotype: One junction end disagrees with the germline gene, perhaps due to a read error. The rearrangement links TRBV11-2 to TRBJ2-7; 10 bases agree with TRBD2. The germline CDR1 and CDR2 sequences are SGHAT and FQNNGV. CDR3 length: 16 amino acids. CDR3: CANSLEPSGSWVEQYF. CDR3 in DNA: TGTGCCAACAGCTTAGAACCTAGCGGGAGCTGGGTTGAACAGTACTTC.

As regards this clonotype: Germline is not matched at one junction end, which may reflect a read error. V gene TRBV5-6 combines with J gene TRBJ2-7, with 7 bases matching TRBD1. CDR3 length: 19 amino acids. Germline V lookup: CDR1 SGHDT, CDR2 YYEEEE. In DNA form, the CDR3 reads TGTGCAAGCAGCGCCACAGGGGCCCGCGAGGGGCATAACTCCTACGAGCAGTACTTC. Protein sequence: CASSATGAREGHNSYEQYF.

About this clonotype itself: It is likely a read error, because the conserved phenylalanine at the end of the CDR3 is missing. This chain uses TRBV5-1 with TRBJ1-3; no firm D call. The CDR3 contains 16 residues. Germline loops: CDR1 SGHRS, CDR2 YFSETQ. This CDR3 reads CASSLDGQNPGNTIYV. The CDR3 region has the DNA TGTGCCAGCAGCTTGGACGGGCAGAACCCTGGAAACACCATATATGTT.

In the case of this clonotype: The CDR3 does not close with the conserved phenylalanine or tryptophan, likely indicating a read error. J is TRBJ2-2 and V is TRBV6-5, with 7 nucleotides matching TRBD1. Per the germline V gene, CDR1 is MNHEY and CDR2 is SVGAGI. This CDR3 has 15 amino acids. The CDR3: CASSFRQQGPGELFL. The CDR3 DNA follows: TGTGCCAGTAGTTTCCGACAACAGGGGCCCGGGGAGCTGTTTTTG.

Regarding this clonotype: The junction and the germline gene differ at one end; a read error may be behind it. This chain links TRBV10-3 with TRBJ2-5; a possible D gene is TRBD2 (6 bases). The CDR3 is 15 amino acids. Germline CDR1 reads ENHRY; CDR2 reads SYGVKD. The CDR3 spells CVISDREKGLETQYF. In DNA, the CDR3 is TGTGTCATCAGTGACCGGGAGAAGGGGCTGGAGACCCAGTACTTC.